This entry lists 7 T cell receptor beta chains sequenced from one sample in a study of T-cell memory formation after mild COVID-19. MiXCR was run by TCRdb on the 5' RACE reads, yielding one entry per CDR3 protein. Of 350,000 to 400,000 distinct CDR3 sequences in the sample, under 25% are singletons; the top ten hold about 12%. Source material: PBMCs or a T cell subset sorted from them (not recorded which). The source of these receptors is an adult woman who had mild COVID-19 (a few samples of this study predate the infection). Cell type and time point are not known.

This clonotype was detected only a few times. The J gene is TRBJ2-7, the V gene TRBV5-1; D might be TRBD2 (6 bases). Germline V gene lookup returns CDR1 SGHRS and CDR2 YFSETQ. This CDR3 contains 13 residues. V was trimmed by 1 base and J by 3 bases, leaving 8 bases between them. For the CDR3, the DNA is TGCGCCAGCAGCTTGTCGGACTACTACGAGCAGTACTTC. This translates into CASSLSDYYEQYF.

This clonotype was seen more than once but under ten times. The chain combines TRBV20-1 with TRBJ2-5; a possible D gene is TRBD1 (5 bases). The V and J ends lost 0 bases and 2 bases respectively, with 10 bases between them. This CDR3 has 14 residues. CDR1 is DFQATT, CDR2 SNEGSKA, per germline (reference sequence). CDR3 bases: TGCAGTGCTAGAGAAAGACAGTATCAAGAGACCCAGTACTTC. Protein sequence: CSARERQYQETQYF.

The chain couples TRBV6-5 to TRBJ2-1; TRBD1 aligns across 7 bases. The CDR3 runs to 14 residues. Germline V gene lookup returns CDR1 MNHEY and CDR2 SVGAGI. J was trimmed by 1 base and V by 4 bases; bases with no gene match: 1. CDR3 region: CASSLDRSYNEQFF. The CDR3 nucleotides are TGTGCCAGCAGTTTGGACAGGTCCTACAATGAGCAGTTCTTC.

This chain links TRBV7-3 with TRBJ2-5, with no clear D. Germline CDR1 SGHTA, CDR2 FQGTGA. Trimming removed 5 bases from V and 0 bases from J, with 7 bases in between. This CDR3 has 13 amino acids. The CDR3 reads CASSVSNQETQYF. CDR3 in DNA: TGTGCCAGCAGCGTCAGCAACCAAGAGACCCAGTACTTC.

The gene calls are TRBV3-1 and TRBJ2-7; maybe TRBD1 (6 bases). The germline gives CDR1 LGHDT, CDR2 YNNKEL (reference sequence). There are 13 residues in the CDR3. The germline V and J ends were trimmed by 6 bases and 1 base, with 10 bases remaining between them. This CDR3 reads CASRVQGSYEQYF. CDR3 nucleotides: TGTGCCAGCAGGGTCCAGGGGTCCTACGAGCAGTACTTC.

V gene TRBV5-1 combines with J gene TRBJ2-7; 9 positions match TRBD2. This CDR3 has 16 amino acids. Germline CDR1 reads SGHRS; CDR2 reads YFSETQ. V was pared by 1 base and J by 0 bases, with 5 bases of the junction left unmatched. The CDR3 loop is CASSLTSSGVSYEQYF. The CDR3 nucleotides are TGCGCCAGCAGCTTGACCTCTAGCGGGGTCTCCTACGAGCAGTACTTC. The variable domain in full, completed from reference TRBV5-1 and TRBJ2-7, reads KAGVTQTPRYLIKTRGQQVTLSCSPISGHRSVSWYQQTPGQGLQFLFEYFSETQRNKGNFPGRFSGRQFSNSRSEMNVSTLELGDSALYLCASSLTSSGVSYEQYFGPGTRLTVT.

Notes on this clonotype: The junction shows a germline mismatch at one end, possibly a read error. This rearrangement joins TRBV5-1 to TRBJ2-5; 8 positions match TRBD1. The germline gives CDR1 SGHRS, CDR2 YFSETQ. This CDR3 spans 13 amino acids. The CDR3 here is CASSPTGVETRYF. DNA for the CDR3: TGCGCCAGCAGCCCGACAGGGGTGGAGACCCGGTACTTC.